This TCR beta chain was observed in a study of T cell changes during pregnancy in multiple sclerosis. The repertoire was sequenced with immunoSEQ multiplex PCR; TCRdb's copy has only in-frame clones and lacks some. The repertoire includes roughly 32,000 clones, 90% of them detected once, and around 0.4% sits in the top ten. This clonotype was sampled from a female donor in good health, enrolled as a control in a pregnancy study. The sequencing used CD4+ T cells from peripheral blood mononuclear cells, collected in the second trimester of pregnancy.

CDR3: CASSRTGPRGGTEAFF. DNA of the CDR3: TGTGCCAGCAGCCGGACAGGGCCCCGCGGGGGCACTGAAGCTTTCTTT. This chain joins TRBV7-9 and TRBJ1-1, with 8 bases identical to TRBD1. V lost 5 bases and J lost 4; bases outside the gene matches: 12. This CDR3 is built from 16 residues. Germline CDR1 and CDR2: SEHNR and FQNEAQ (reference sequence).